This TCR beta chain was sequenced during a study of CD8 T cells in Susac syndrome. Reverse transcription used roughly 0.5 to 1 ug RNA and random hexamers. TCRdb re-derived calls from the immunoSEQ multiplex PCR reads in MiXCR, one entry per CDR3 protein. Among some 450,000 distinct CDR3 sequences listed, 85% to 90% were seen once. Sequencing was done on a sample of CD8+ T cells from PBMCs. The TCR sequence derives from a human donor with multiple sclerosis.

The CDR3 region is CASQGPDQTDTEAFF. In DNA, the CDR3 is TGCGCCAGCCAAGGGCCAGACCAAACGGACACTGAAGCTTTCTTT. The chain carries TRBV10-2 and TRBJ1-1, with unresolved D. V was shortened by 8 bases and J by 3 bases, with 19 bases between the two germline ends. The CDR3 totals 15 residues. Germline CDR1 reads WSHSY; CDR2 reads SAAADI.